This TCR beta chain was captured by sequencing in a study of blood T cells in healthy people across ages. The study's findings and limits: Observed TCR beta diversity per million T cells went down as age went up. This fall followed a roughly linear course with age.

Through a sample-barcoded 5' primer and a J-beta primer mix, a second PCR was run for roughly 7 to 11 cycles. Every individual sample yielded 2.5 million or more paired-end reads (each containing CDR3). From the 5' RACE reads, TCRdb called clonotypes with MiXCR, one entry per CDR3 protein. The data show roughly 1.5 million distinct CDR3 sequences, approximately 39% seen once. The CDR3 runs to 15 residues. V gave up 6 bases and J gave up 0 bases; unmatched junction bases: 6. Germline V gene sequence: CDR1 SNHLY, CDR2 FYNNEI. Staff drew ten milliliters of peripheral blood from each donor. Samples each had at least 5.5 micrograms of total RNA extracted. In the case of this clonotype: Antigen unknown.

Material for sequencing was blood. The clonotype comes from a woman aged 18-29 years in good health. The chain has TRBV2 and TRBJ2-3; 7 bases are shared with TRBD2. In nucleotides, the CDR3 is TGTGCCAGCAGGGCCCTAGCGGAAAGCACAGATACGCAGTATTTT. It codes for CASRALAESTDTQYF.